Described below is a single T cell receptor (beta chain) sequence and its context. This sample was taken from a study of blood T cell repertoires in COVID-19. Study as a whole: The United States, Italy and Spain supplied acute and convalescent COVID-19 samples. Sample material is recorded as cDNA or gDNA derived from T cells, B-cell-depleted T cells, or PBMCs.

As processed by the authors: Reference gene primer amplification in the assay estimated nucleated cell counts. The repertoire was sequenced with immunoSEQ multiplex PCR; TCRdb's copy has only in-frame clones and lacks some. That table supplies the V and J calls and clone size; D and trimming were determined from the DNA. This table has about 43,000 clones, about 90% appearing once. Germline V gene data show CDR1 as SGHRS and CDR2 as YFSETQ. V gave up 3 bases and J gave up 5 bases, with 11 bases separating them. This CDR3 comprises 13 residues. The receptor was isolated from a woman of 80 years or more with active COVID-19. The sample taken for sequencing was peripheral blood. The rearrangement uses TRBV5-1 and TRBJ2-5; a possible D gene is TRBD1 (5 bases). This CDR3 is CASSSGLRETQYF. CDR3 in DNA: TGCGCCAGCAGCTCAGGGTTGAGGGAGACCCAGTACTTC.